The rows below give T cell receptor beta chains drawn from one sample of a study of human T cells and chemical hapten exposure. TCRdb ran MiXCR on the RACE reads and lists one entry per CDR3 protein. This table holds more than 100,000 distinct CDR3 sequences, roughly 13% found once. The material sequenced was whole blood, taken in connection with sensitization to the hapten diphenylcyclopropenone (DPC). The receptors were gathered from a man younger than 30 with alopecia areata. Some clones in this sample may be carry-over from other donors' samples. Both conserved end residues are part of each CDR3. The D gene is left open where the match is weak. Clone size is given for some rows only: seen once, a few or many times, or a class if the clone is expanded.

NA	NA	TRBV6-5	TRBJ2-7	TGTGCCACCGAGCTCGAAGGATCCGAGCAGTACTTC	CATELEGSEQYF
few	NA	TRBV6-2/TRBV6-3	TRBJ2-2	TGTGCCAGCAGTTACAGGGATAACACCGGGGAGCTGTTTTTT	CASSYRDNTGELFF
few	NA	TRBV29-1	TRBJ2-1	TGCAGCGTTGAAGAGGAGGCAGGGGCTAATGAGCAGTTCTTC	CSVEEEAGANEQFF
few	NA	TRBV10-3	TRBJ1-1	TGTGCCGCCTCGCCGGAGATGAACACTGAAGCTTTCTTT	CAASPEMNTEAFF
NA	NA	TRBV12-3/TRBV12-4	TRBJ1-3	TGTGCCAGCAGTTTTGGTCCGACTCAGGGATGGGGAAACACCATATATTTT	CASSFGPTQGWGNTIYF
NA	TRBD1	TRBV25-1	TRBJ1-1	TGTGCCAGCAGGGACTTCGAGACAGGGGCGGACACTGAAGCTTTCTTT	CASRDFETGADTEAFF
few	TRBD1	TRBV11-2	TRBJ2-7	TGTGCCAGCAGCTTCGACAGGGCCCTGGGGTACGAGCAGTACTTC	CASSFDRALGYEQYF
NA	NA	TRBV6-2/TRBV6-3	TRBJ1-2	TGTGCCAGCAGTTACCTCACAGGCCCAGAGAGTTACACCTTC	CASSYLTGPESYTF
many	NA	TRBV7-9	TRBJ2-7	TGTGCCAGCAGCCTAGCTGTGGTGGGGCCCTCAGTGAGGGACGAGCAGTACTTC	CASSLAVVGPSVRDEQYF
few	NA	TRBV2	TRBJ2-1	TGTGCCAGCATATTTTCGGAACCGCACGTCTACAATGAGCAGTTCTTC	CASIFSEPHVYNEQFF
few	TRBD2	TRBV9	TRBJ2-1	TGTGCCAGCAGCCTAGGGACTTCAGCGGGGGCTAGCTCCTACAATGAGCAGTTCTTC	CASSLGTSAGASSYNEQFF